The 7 T cell receptor beta chains below all came from one sample that was sequenced in a study of shared clonotypes between healthy human individuals. Naivety among CD8 cells was defined by CD45RO negativity and positive CCR7 selection, thereby excluding terminally differentiated effector memory CD45RA+ cells. Some clones are missing from TCRdb's copy, which holds only in-frame ones; the method was immunoSEQ multiplex PCR. The sample records about 2 million clones, approximately 94% being singletons. The source material was naive CD8+ T cells sorted from blood. These receptors originate from a man younger than 35 in good health.

The gene calls are TRBV2 and TRBJ2-2, with D hard to call. The CDR3 extends over 12 amino acids. V lost 4 bases to trimming and J lost 3 bases, with 3 bases between them. Germline assignment: CDR1 SNHLY and CDR2 FYNNEI. The CDR3 sequence: CASSVYTGELFF. The DNA of the CDR3 is TGTGCCAGCAGTGTTTACACCGGGGAGCTGTTTTTT. The complete variable domain, with remaining parts taken from reference TRBV2 and TRBJ2-2, reads EPEVTQTPSHQVTQMGQEVILRCVPISNHLYFYWYRQILGQKVEFLVSFYNNEISEKSEIFDDQFSVERPDGSNFTLKIRSTKLEDSAMYFCASSVYTGELFFGEGSRLTVL.

This clone showed up just once. V is TRBV6-1 and J is TRBJ2-7; no reliable D call. CDR3 length: 15 residues. In germline, CDR1 is MNHNS, CDR2 SASEGT. With 2 bases removed from V and 2 bases from J, the gap between germline ends came to 13 bases. The CDR3, as DNA: TGTGCCAGCAGTGAATCCCCTGGCGGTCCCTACGAGCAGTACTTC. The encoded protein is CASSESPGGPYEQYF.

For this clone: Other DNA sequences in the same sample also yield this CDR3. The rearrangement links TRBV5-1 to TRBJ2-7, with D possibly called TRBD1 or TRBD2 (6 bases each). The length of the CDR3 is 15 residues. The V end was cut by 0 bases, the J end by 4 bases, with 14 bases between. Germline CDR1 reads SGHRS; CDR2 reads YFSETQ. For the CDR3, the DNA is TGCGCCAGCAGCTTGGACCCGGGGGCAGCTTACGAGCAGTACTTC. Protein sequence: CASSLDPGAAYEQYF.

The V and J genes are TRBV15 and TRBJ2-7, with D possibly TRBD1 on 5 matching bases. The V end lost 3 bases, the J end lost 5 bases, and 8 bases lay between the germline ends. Germline V gene lookup returns CDR1 LNHNV and CDR2 YYDKDF (reference sequence). The CDR3 spans 12 residues. The chain's CDR3 is CATSRLGDEQYF. CDR3 nucleotide sequence: TGTGCCACCAGCAGGCTAGGGGACGAGCAGTACTTC.

The rearrangement links TRBV11-2 to TRBJ2-7, with TRBD1 matching 9 bases. V shed 7 bases and J 2 bases; nucleotides not matched to a gene: 15. There are 17 residues in the CDR3. Germline V gives CDR1 SGHAT, CDR2 FQNNGV. The CDR3 reads CASIRLRGDRETYEQYF. Here the CDR3 DNA reads TGTGCCAGCATCCGACTTCGTGGGGACAGGGAAACCTACGAGCAGTACTTC.

This clone was counted a single time. V and J are TRBV14 and TRBJ2-7; TRBD2 aligns across 9 bases. CDR1 is SGHDN, CDR2 FVKESK, per germline. V trimming: 1 base; J trimming: 2 bases; junction bases outside the gene matches: 6. CDR3 size: 16 residues. CDR3 in DNA: TGTGCCAGCAGCCAAGTAAAGACTAGCGGACCCTACGAGCAGTACTTC. Translating it yields CASSQVKTSGPYEQYF.

The gene calls are TRBV6-5 and TRBJ1-5; 7 nucleotides align to TRBD1. Unmatched junction bases numbered 9, after V lost 8 bases and J lost 2 bases. There are 15 residues in the CDR3. The V gene's germline CDR1 is MNHEY and CDR2 SVGAGI. In DNA, the CDR3 is TGTGCCAGCCGAGTGAATGACAGGGGCAATCAGCCCCAGCATTTT. Encoded protein: CASRVNDRGNQPQHF.